A single sample gave rise to the 7 T cell receptor beta chains below, sequenced in a study of identical twins. Via MiXCR, TCRdb re-called the 5' RACE reads, giving one row per CDR3 protein. The sample includes 450,000 to 650,000 distinct CDR3 sequences, 13% to 15% of them seen just once. The same sample was also used in a study of yellow fever vaccine responses in identical twins.

Specimen: CD4+ T cells sorted from blood. These receptors were taken from a woman younger than 35 in good health.

This clonotype occurred a few times. The rearrangement uses TRBV3-1 and TRBJ2-1; the match to TRBD1 covers 8 bases. The junction had 7 bases not matched to a gene; V was cut back by 3 bases and J by 6 bases. The CDR3 is 15 residues long. Per germline, CDR1 LGHDT and CDR2 YNNKEL (reference sequence). This chain's CDR3 is CASSHDGTGINEQFF. The CDR3 coding sequence is TGTGCCAGCAGCCATGACGGGACAGGCATCAATGAGCAGTTCTTC.

DNA for the CDR3: TGCGCCAGCAGCTTAATGGGGGATCCAGCTAACTATGGCTACACCTTC. This gives the protein CASSLMGDPANYGYTF. The chain employs TRBV5-1 and TRBJ1-2, with D perhaps matching TRBD1 (5 bases). This CDR3 is 16 amino acids long. V was trimmed by 2 bases and J by 0 bases, leaving 14 bases between them. Per the germline V gene, CDR1 is SGHRS and CDR2 is YFSETQ.

The genes are TRBV11-2 and TRBJ2-7; no clear D gene. CDR1 SGHAT and CDR2 FQNNGV come from the germline V gene. This CDR3 spans 15 amino acids. V lost 1 base and J 3 bases, leaving 13 bases between the germline ends. CDR3 in DNA: TGTGCCAGCAGCTTAGCGTCAGCAGTGGGCTACGAGCAGTACTTC. This codes for CASSLASAVGYEQYF.

This clonotype was seen only a few times. The chain couples TRBV12-3 or TRBV12-4 to TRBJ2-2; D call uncertain. V was clipped by 6 bases and J by 3 bases, with 11 bases between them. The CDR3 extends over 14 amino acids. For the CDR3, the DNA is TGTGCCAGCAGCTCCAGCCGGGACACCGGGGAGCTGTTTTTT. Translated: CASSSSRDTGELFF.

This clonotype was observed many times. The genes are TRBV6-5 and TRBJ1-1; D is perhaps TRBD1 (5 bases). V shed 2 bases and J shed 6 bases, with 10 bases lying between them. The CDR3 totals 13 residues. Germline V lookup: CDR1 MNHEY, CDR2 SVGAGI. The CDR3 coding sequence is TGTGCCAGCAGTTACGGGGAAGGGGCTGAAGCTTTCTTT. Amino acids: CASSYGEGAEAFF.

This clonotype occurred a few times. The V and J genes are TRBV12-5 and TRBJ1-5, with TRBD1 identical over 7 bases. J lost 6 bases, V lost 7 bases, and 6 bases had no gene match. CDR1 LGHNT and CDR2 FRNRAP come from the germline V gene. This CDR3 has 13 residues. For the CDR3, the DNA is TGTGCTAGTGCCAGGGACAGCGTTCAGCCCCAGCATTTT. It translates to CASARDSVQPQHF.

This clonotype was found a few times. The gene calls are TRBV20-1 and TRBJ2-3; 7 bases align to TRBD2. The junction had 10 bases not matched to a gene; V was cut back by 5 bases and J by 2 bases. The CDR3 totals 15 residues. Germline CDR1 DFQATT, CDR2 SNEGSKA (reference sequence). The CDR3 DNA is TGCAGTGCTGAGCGGGGTTTACCCTCCACAGATACGCAGTATTTT. Residues: CSAERGLPSTDTQYF.